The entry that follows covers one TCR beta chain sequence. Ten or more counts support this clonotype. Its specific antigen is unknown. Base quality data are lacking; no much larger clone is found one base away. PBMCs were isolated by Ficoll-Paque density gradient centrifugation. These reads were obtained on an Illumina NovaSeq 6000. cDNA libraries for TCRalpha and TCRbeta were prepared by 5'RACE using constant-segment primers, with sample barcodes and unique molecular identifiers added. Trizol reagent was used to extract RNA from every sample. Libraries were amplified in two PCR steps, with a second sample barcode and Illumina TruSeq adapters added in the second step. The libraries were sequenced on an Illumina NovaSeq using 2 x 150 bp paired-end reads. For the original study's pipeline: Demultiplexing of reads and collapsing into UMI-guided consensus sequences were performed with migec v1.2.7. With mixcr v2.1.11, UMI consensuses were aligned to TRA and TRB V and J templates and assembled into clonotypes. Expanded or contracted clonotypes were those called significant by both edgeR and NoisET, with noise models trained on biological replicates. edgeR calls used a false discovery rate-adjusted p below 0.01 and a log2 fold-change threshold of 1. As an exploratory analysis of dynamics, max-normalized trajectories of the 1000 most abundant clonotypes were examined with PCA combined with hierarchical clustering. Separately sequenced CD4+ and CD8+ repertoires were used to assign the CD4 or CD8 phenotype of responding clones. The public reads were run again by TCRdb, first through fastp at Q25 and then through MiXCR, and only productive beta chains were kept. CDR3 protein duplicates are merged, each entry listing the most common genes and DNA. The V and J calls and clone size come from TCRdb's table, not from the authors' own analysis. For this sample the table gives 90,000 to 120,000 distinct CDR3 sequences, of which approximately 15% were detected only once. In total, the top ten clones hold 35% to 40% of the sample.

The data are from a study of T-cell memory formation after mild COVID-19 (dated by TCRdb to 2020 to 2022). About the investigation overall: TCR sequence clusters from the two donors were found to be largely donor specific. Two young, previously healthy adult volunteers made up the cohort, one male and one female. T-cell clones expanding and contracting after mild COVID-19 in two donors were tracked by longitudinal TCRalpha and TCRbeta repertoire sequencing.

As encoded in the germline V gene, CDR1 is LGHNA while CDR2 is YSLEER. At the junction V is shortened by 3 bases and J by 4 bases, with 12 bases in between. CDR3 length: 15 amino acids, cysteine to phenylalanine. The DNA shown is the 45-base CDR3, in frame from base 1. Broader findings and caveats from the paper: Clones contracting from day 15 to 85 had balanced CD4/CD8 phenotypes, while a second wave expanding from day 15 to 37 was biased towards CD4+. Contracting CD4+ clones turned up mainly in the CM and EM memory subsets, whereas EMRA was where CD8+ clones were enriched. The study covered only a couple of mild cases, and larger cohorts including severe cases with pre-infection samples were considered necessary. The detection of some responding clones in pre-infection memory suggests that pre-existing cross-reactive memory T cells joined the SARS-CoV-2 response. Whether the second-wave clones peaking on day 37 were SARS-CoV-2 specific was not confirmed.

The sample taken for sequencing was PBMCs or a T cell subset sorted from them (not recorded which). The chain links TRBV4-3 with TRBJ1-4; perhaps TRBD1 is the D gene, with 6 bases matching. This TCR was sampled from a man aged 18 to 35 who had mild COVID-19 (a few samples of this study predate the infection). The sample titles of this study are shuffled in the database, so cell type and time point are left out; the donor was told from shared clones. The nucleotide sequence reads TGCGCCAGCAGCCACAACAGGGAAAATAATGAAAAACTGTTTTTT. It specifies CASSHNRENNEKLFF.